A single sample is the source of the 19 T cell receptor beta chains below, sequenced in a study of CD8+ T cells in alopecia areata. Sequencing relied on a cDNA template that was reverse transcribed from extracted RNA. Profiling relied on immunoSEQ multiplex PCR, and the TCRdb table lists in-frame clones only, not all of them. The data contain some 130,000 clones, about 60% of them singletons. The sequencing used CD4+ T cells sorted from blood, collected at week 0. These receptors were collected from a human donor with alopecia areata.

The rearrangement links TRBV18 to TRBJ2-5; D unresolved. CDR1 is KGHSH, CDR2 LQKENI, per germline. The CDR3 spans 12 residues. V dropped 2 bases and J dropped 7 bases, with 8 bases sitting between them. DNA of the CDR3: TGTGCCAGCTCACCAACCGGGCGGACCCAGTACTTC. Its translation is CASSPTGRTQYF.

This clone has only a few counts. The chain combines TRBV30 with TRBJ2-7; 7 bases match TRBD2. V was pared by 2 bases and J by 2 bases, with 12 bases of the junction left unmatched. The CDR3 totals 16 residues. Germline assignment: CDR1 GTSNPN and CDR2 SVGIG (reference sequence). The CDR3 spells CAWSPRTSGGTYEQYF. For the CDR3, the DNA is TGTGCCTGGAGTCCTCGGACTAGTGGCGGGACCTACGAGCAGTACTTC.

V usage is TRBV6-5 and J usage is TRBJ2-7, with D perhaps given as TRBD1 or TRBD2 (5 bases each). This CDR3 is built from 13 residues. Germline values: CDR1 MNHEY, CDR2 SVGAGI. Trimming left V 8 bases short and J 4 bases short, with 15 bases between. In DNA form, the CDR3 reads TGTGCCAGCGGGGGACCAGAGGGTTACGAGCAGTACTTC. The encoded protein is CASGGPEGYEQYF.

This clone has only one observation. This chain uses TRBV15 with TRBJ2-2; TRBD1 might be the D (7 bases). This CDR3 contains 16 residues. V was clipped by 4 bases and J by 2 bases, with 14 bases between them. Germline CDR1 LNHNV, CDR2 YYDKDF (reference sequence). The CDR3 loop is CATSIRGAANTGELFF. The CDR3 nucleotides are TGTGCCACCAGCATCAGGGGGGCGGCAAACACCGGGGAGCTGTTTTTT.

As to this clone: A much larger clone is a single base away; this may be a read error. The chain combines TRBV7-9 with TRBJ1-1, with D hard to call. The CDR3 consists of 11 residues. CDR1 is SEHNR and CDR2 is FQNEAQ in the germline V gene (reference sequence). The V gene lost 3 bases and the J gene lost 4 bases, with 3 bases spanning the gap. The CDR3 protein is CASSLRTEAFF. In DNA form, the CDR3 reads TGTGCCAGCAGCTTGCGCACTGAAGCTTTCTTT.

The rearrangement joins TRBV9 to TRBJ1-1, with TRBD1 identical over 7 bases. V shed 5 bases and J 1 base; nucleotides not matched to a gene: 5. This CDR3 has 14 residues. The germline gives CDR1 SGDLS, CDR2 YYNGEE. This CDR3 is CASSSHRGNTEAFF. DNA for the CDR3: TGTGCCAGCAGTTCCCACAGGGGGAACACTGAAGCTTTCTTT.

This clone was picked up one time. This chain links TRBV30 with TRBJ1-1; D gene ambiguous. From germline, CDR1 is GTSNPN and CDR2 SVGIG (reference sequence). V was trimmed by 4 bases and J by 6 bases, leaving 12 bases between them. The CDR3 is 12 amino acids. DNA for the CDR3: TGTGCCTGGAAGATATTTCCTGCTGAAGCTTTCTTT. Translated: CAWKIFPAEAFF.

The chain joins TRBV7-9 to TRBJ1-2; perhaps TRBD1 as D (5 bases). With 4 bases removed from V and 1 base from J, the gap between germline ends came to 10 bases. CDR3 size: 14 residues. The germline CDR1 and CDR2 sequences are SEHNR and FQNEAQ (reference sequence). CDR3 amino acids: CASSSSDSNYGYTF. CDR3 DNA: TGTGCCAGCAGCTCCTCCGACAGTAACTATGGCTACACCTTC.

This clone was found a few times. The chain couples TRBV29-1 to TRBJ2-5; D ambiguous. Trimming took off 1 base at V and 4 bases at J, with 7 bases between the two ends. This CDR3 region has 12 residues. Germline CDR1 and CDR2: SQVTM and ANQGSEA. DNA of the CDR3: TGCAGCGTTGAAGCGGGCTCAGAGACCCAGTACTTC. Translation: CSVEAGSETQYF.

The chain uses TRBV9 and TRBJ1-1; D might be TRBD1 (5 bases). The germline CDR1 and CDR2 sequences are SGDLS and YYNGEE. The CDR3 extends over 13 amino acids. V dropped 3 bases and J dropped 4 bases, with 10 bases sitting between them. CDR3 residues: CASSGGTFTEAFF. As DNA, the CDR3 is TGTGCCAGCAGCGGGGGGACGTTCACTGAAGCTTTCTTT.

This chain connects TRBV29-1 to TRBJ2-3; 10 bases fit TRBD2. CDR1 SQVTM and CDR2 ANQGSEA come from the germline V gene. This CDR3 comprises 14 residues. The V segment lost 8 bases and the J segment 4 bases; nucleotides outside the gene matches: 9. CDR3 amino acids: CSSSGTSAADTQYF. CDR3 DNA: TGCAGCTCATCCGGGACTAGCGCTGCAGATACGCAGTATTTT.

V usage is TRBV6-6 and J usage is TRBJ1-5, with D perhaps matching TRBD1 (6 bases). Per the germline V gene, CDR1 is MNHNY and CDR2 is SVGAGI (reference sequence). V lost 4 bases and J 5 bases, leaving 15 bases between the germline ends. This CDR3 contains 15 residues. The DNA for the CDR3 is TGTGCCAGCAGTTGGGGGCAGGGGATGGATCAGCCCCAGCATTTT. Its translation is CASSWGQGMDQPQHF.

This clone was recorded only once. The chain couples TRBV10-3 to TRBJ2-1, with TRBD2 identical over 11 bases. There are 15 residues in the CDR3. Germline loops: CDR1 ENHRY, CDR2 SYGVKD. J was trimmed by 7 bases and V by 4 bases; bases with no gene match: 6. The CDR3 nucleotides are TGTGCCATCAGTGGAACTAGCGGGGGTTTGAATGAGCAGTTCTTC. Its protein product is CAISGTSGGLNEQFF.

V is TRBV7-2 and J is TRBJ2-7; D could derive from TRBD1 or TRBD2 (6 bases each). The CDR3 sequence is 14 residues long. V dropped 5 bases and J dropped 3 bases, with 14 bases sitting between them. In germline, CDR1 is SGHTA, CDR2 FQGNSA. The CDR3 DNA reads as TGTGCCAGCAGCCCGCCGGGGGCAGTCTACGAGCAGTACTTC. Its protein product is CASSPPGAVYEQYF.

The CDR3 nucleotides are TGTGCCAGCACCCAAAACCTTTATTACAATGAGCAGTTCTTC. Its protein is CASTQNLYYNEQFF. V is TRBV7-2 and J is TRBJ2-1, with D unresolved. Trimming took 7 bases from V and 4 from J, leaving 14 bases between them. The length of the CDR3 is 14 residues. Germline CDR1 SGHTA, CDR2 FQGNSA.

The V and J genes are TRBV11-1 and TRBJ2-6; D might be TRBD2 (5 bases). Trimming removed 5 bases at V and 0 bases at J, with 8 bases between. The CDR3 is 15 residues long. Germline V gene data show CDR1 as SGHAT and CDR2 as FQDESV (reference sequence). This CDR3 is CASSGLSSGANVLTF. DNA of the CDR3: TGTGCCAGCAGCGGACTTAGCTCTGGGGCCAACGTCCTGACTTTC. The full variable domain, completed using reference TRBV11-1 and TRBJ2-6, is EAEVAQSPRYKITEKSQAVAFWCDPISGHATLYWYRQILGQGPELLVQFQDESVVDDSQLPKDRFSAERLKGVDSTLKIQPAELGDSAMYLCASSGLSSGANVLTFGAGSRLTVL.

The chain combines TRBV28 with TRBJ2-1, with D maybe TRBD2 (7 bases). Looked up from germline, CDR1 is MDHEN and CDR2 is SYDVKM. Trimming took off 8 bases at V and 6 bases at J, with 20 bases between the two ends. CDR3 length: 15 residues. For the CDR3, the DNA is TGTGCCAGCTCAAGAGGGGGGGCCGCTGGCAATGAGCAGTTCTTC. This gives the protein CASSRGGAAGNEQFF.

The rearrangement joins TRBV9 to TRBJ1-4; D uncertain. V lost 3 bases, J lost 5 bases, and 14 bases lay in between. The CDR3 runs 15 residues. CDR1 SGDLS and CDR2 YYNGEE come from the germline V gene. CDR3 in DNA: TGTGCCAGCAGCGAGGCGGCAGGCCTGAATGAAAAACTGTTTTTT. Translated, it gives CASSEAAGLNEKLFF.

This clone occurred a few times. The J gene is TRBJ1-1, the V gene TRBV5-1, with a weak D call TRBD1 (5 bases). The germline gives CDR1 SGHRS, CDR2 YFSETQ. The V gene lost 4 bases and the J gene lost 0 bases, with 10 bases spanning the gap. The CDR3 has 14 residues. CDR3 in DNA: TGCGCCAGCAGCGCACAGGCCATGAACACTGAAGCTTTCTTT. It encodes CASSAQAMNTEAFF. Full variable domain (outside the CDR3, taken from reference TRBV5-1 and TRBJ1-1): KAGVTQTPRYLIKTRGQQVTLSCSPISGHRSVSWYQQTPGQGLQFLFEYFSETQRNKGNFPGRFSGRQFSNSRSEMNVSTLELGDSALYLCASSAQAMNTEAFFGQGTRLTVV.